This T cell receptor (beta chain) derives from a study of tumor-infiltrating lymphocytes in localized non-small cell lung cancer. General study results and limits: Different pieces of the same tissue were used for each assay.

Produced via immunoSEQ multiplex PCR; TCRdb's table is partial and in-frame only. The table has 15,000 or so clones, 81% seen once. This CDR3 region has 15 residues. Per germline, CDR1 LGHNA and CDR2 YSLEER. Note on this clone: Antigen specificity is unknown.

The chain combines TRBV4-3 with TRBJ2-5; 7 bases are shared with TRBD1. The J call is doubtful: the DNA matches TRBJ2-7 better. The sequencing sample was made of lung tumor tissue. This clonotype was obtained from a human donor with non-small cell lung cancer. In DNA form, the CDR3 reads TGCGCCAGCAGCCAAGATAGGGGGCTGTCCTACGAGCAGTACTTC. This translates into CASSQDRGLSYEQYF.